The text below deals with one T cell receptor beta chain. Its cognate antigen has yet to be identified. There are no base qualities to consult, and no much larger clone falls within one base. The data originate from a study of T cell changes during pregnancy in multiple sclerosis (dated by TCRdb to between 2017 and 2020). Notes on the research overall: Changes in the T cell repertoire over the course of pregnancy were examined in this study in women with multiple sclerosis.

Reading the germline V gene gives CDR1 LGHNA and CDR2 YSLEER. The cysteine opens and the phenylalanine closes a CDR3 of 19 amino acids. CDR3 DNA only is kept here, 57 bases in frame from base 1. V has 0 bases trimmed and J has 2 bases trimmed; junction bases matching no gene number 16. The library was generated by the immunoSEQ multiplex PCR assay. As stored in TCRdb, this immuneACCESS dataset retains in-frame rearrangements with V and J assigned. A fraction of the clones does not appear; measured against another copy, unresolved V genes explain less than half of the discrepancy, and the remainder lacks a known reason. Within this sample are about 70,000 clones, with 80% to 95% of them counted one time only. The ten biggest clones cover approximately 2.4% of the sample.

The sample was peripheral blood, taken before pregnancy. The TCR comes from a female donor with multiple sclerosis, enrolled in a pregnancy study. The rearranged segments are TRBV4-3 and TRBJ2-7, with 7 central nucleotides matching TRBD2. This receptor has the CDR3 CASSQDSARNRDYPYEQYF. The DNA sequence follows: TGCGCCAGCAGCCAAGATTCGGCGCGTAACCGGGACTACCCCTACGAGCAGTACTTC.